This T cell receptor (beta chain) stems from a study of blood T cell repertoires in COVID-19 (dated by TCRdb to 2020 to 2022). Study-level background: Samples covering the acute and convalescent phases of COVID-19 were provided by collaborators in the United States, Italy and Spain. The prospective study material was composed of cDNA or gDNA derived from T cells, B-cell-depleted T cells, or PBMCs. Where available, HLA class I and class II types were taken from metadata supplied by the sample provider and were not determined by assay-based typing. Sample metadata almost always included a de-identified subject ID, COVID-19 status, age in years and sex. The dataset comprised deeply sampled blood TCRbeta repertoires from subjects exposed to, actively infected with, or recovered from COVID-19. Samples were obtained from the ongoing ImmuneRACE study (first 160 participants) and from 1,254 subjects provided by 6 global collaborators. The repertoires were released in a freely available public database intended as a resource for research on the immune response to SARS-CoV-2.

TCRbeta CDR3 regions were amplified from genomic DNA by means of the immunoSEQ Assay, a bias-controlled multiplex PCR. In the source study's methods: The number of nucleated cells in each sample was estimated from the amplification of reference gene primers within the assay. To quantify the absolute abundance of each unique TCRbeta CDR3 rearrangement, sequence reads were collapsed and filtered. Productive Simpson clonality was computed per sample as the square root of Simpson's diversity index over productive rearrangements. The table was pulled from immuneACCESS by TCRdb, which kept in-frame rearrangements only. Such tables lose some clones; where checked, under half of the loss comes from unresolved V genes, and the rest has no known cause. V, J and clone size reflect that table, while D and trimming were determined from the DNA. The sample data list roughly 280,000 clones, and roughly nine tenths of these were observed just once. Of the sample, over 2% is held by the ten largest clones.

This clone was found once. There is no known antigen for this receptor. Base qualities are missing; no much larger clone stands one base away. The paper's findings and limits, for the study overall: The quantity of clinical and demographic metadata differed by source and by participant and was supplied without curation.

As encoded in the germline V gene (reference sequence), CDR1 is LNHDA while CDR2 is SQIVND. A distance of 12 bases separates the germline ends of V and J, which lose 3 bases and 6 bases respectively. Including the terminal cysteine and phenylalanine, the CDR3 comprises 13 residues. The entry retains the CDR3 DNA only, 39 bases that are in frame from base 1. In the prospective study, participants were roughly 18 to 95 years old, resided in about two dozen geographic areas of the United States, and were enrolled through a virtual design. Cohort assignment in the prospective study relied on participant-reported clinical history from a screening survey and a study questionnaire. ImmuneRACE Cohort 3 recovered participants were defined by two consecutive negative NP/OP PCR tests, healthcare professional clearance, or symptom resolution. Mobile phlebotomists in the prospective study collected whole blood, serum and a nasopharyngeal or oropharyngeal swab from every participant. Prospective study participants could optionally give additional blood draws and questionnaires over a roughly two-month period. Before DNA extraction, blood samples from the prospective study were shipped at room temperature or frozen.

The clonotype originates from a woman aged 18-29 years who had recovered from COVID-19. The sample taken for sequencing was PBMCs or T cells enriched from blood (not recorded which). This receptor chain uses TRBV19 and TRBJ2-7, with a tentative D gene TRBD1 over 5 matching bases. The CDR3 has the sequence CASSIAGPSEQYF. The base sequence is TGTGCCAGTAGTATTGCAGGGCCCAGCGAGCAGTACTTC.